The 15 T cell receptor beta chains reported below all come from one sample, sequenced in a study of low-dose radiotherapy and immunotherapy resistance in tumors. Alpha- and beta-chain coverage of first-strand cDNA came from TRAV- and TRBV-specific primers. A constant-region primer paired with the V-primer adapter amplified TCRs over about 20 PCR cycles. A single record per CDR3 protein comes from TCRdb applying MiXCR to the reads. The repertoire consists of around 90,000 distinct CDR3 sequences, with approximately 17% occurring once and the leading ten covering around 6.3%. Described time point: before trial treatment. Sequenced here: PBMCs, sampled before treatment. These receptors were taken from a male donor with prostate cancer.

This clonotype has a count of ten or more. The chain has TRBV29-1 and TRBJ1-6; D is undetermined. The CDR3 is 12 amino acids. CDR1 and CDR2 (germline): SQVTM, ANQGSEA. Trimming took 5 bases from V and 13 from J, leaving 15 bases between them. The CDR3 coding sequence is TGCAGCGTTAGTGACGGCTCGGGTCCCCTCCACTTT. It yields the protein CSVSDGSGPLHF.

This clonotype is a singleton in its sample. A far larger clone is one nucleotide away, so this likely arose from a read error. The chain recombines TRBV6-1 with TRBJ2-1; 9 nucleotides align to TRBD1. Germline assignment: CDR1 MNHNS and CDR2 SASEGT. J was trimmed by 10 bases and V by 5 bases; bases with no gene match: 9. The CDR3 extends over 14 amino acids. The CDR3 DNA reads as TGTGCCAGCAGTTCCAACAGGGGGCGGGACGAGCAGTTCTTC. This encodes CASSSNRGRDEQFF.

This clonotype was seen many times. The CDR3 is CASSLDRGLMDIQYF. The CDR3 DNA is TGCGCCAGCAGCTTGGACAGGGGGCTGATGGACATTCAGTACTTC. The J gene is TRBJ2-4, the V gene TRBV5-1; 9 bases map to TRBD1. This CDR3 region has 15 residues. CDR1 and CDR2 from the germline V gene are SGHRS and YFSETQ. V lost 0 bases and J lost 8; bases outside the gene matches: 6.

This chain links TRBV19 with TRBJ1-5, with TRBD1 matching 7 bases. V shed 6 bases, J shed 6 bases, and the junction held 5 bases outside the gene matches. CDR1 is LNHDA and CDR2 is SQIVND in the germline V gene (reference sequence). The CDR3 is 13 residues long. CDR3 nucleotides: TGTGCCAGTAGGGACGACAGGGTTCAGCCCCAGCATTTT. Amino acids: CASRDDRVQPQHF.

This clonotype has at least ten counts. The chain employs TRBV18 and TRBJ2-7; either TRBD1 or TRBD2 may supply D (5 bases each). The CDR3 totals 12 residues. V gave up 4 bases and J gave up 3 bases, with 7 bases separating them. The germline V gene has CDR1 KGHSH and CDR2 LQKENI. The CDR3 spells CASSQGSYEQYF. The CDR3 DNA reads TGTGCCAGCTCACAGGGGAGCTACGAGCAGTACTTC.

This clonotype has a count of ten or more. The rearrangement uses TRBV9 and TRBJ2-1; D may be TRBD1 (7 bases). Trimming removed 0 bases at V and 8 bases at J, with 15 bases between. Germline values: CDR1 SGDLS, CDR2 YYNGEE. The CDR3 runs 15 residues. CDR3 coding DNA: TGTGCCAGCAGCGTAGATGGGACAGTAGCGGATGAGCAGTTCTTC. It specifies CASSVDGTVADEQFF.

The chain combines TRBV4-2 with TRBJ2-7; TRBD2 might be the D (5 bases). The CDR3 is made up of 15 amino acids. The germline V and J ends were trimmed by 4 bases and 1 base, with 14 bases remaining between them. Looked up from germline, CDR1 is LGHNA and CDR2 is YNFKEQ. The CDR3 nucleotides read TGTGCCAGCAGCCGCGAAAATGGCGGGTCCTACGAGCAGTACTTC. It specifies CASSRENGGSYEQYF.

This clonotype was seen ten or more times. This clone may be a read error of a much larger clone one base away. CDR3 in DNA: TGTGCCAGCAGCCCTCGGGTTGGGAGCCACGAGCAGTACTTC. Residues: CASSPRVGSHEQYF. The chain employs TRBV9 and TRBJ2-7; tentatively, D is TRBD2 (5 bases). The CDR3 consists of 14 residues. Germline values: CDR1 SGDLS, CDR2 YYNGEE. V was trimmed by 4 bases and J by 5 bases, leaving 16 bases between them.

This clonotype was counted many times. V gene TRBV21-1 combines with J gene TRBJ2-2; the table's D call TRBD1 went unverified against the DNA. TRBV21-1 represents a pseudogene. CDR3 length equals 14 residues. Written as DNA, the CDR3 is TGTGCCAGCAGCAGGGGCCCGAACACCGGGGAGCTGTTTTTT. Its translation: CASSRGPNTGELFF.

This clonotype was seen many times. The chain joins TRBV4-1 to TRBJ2-3, with TRBD2 matching 13 bases. This CDR3 region has 17 residues. CDR1 and CDR2 from the germline V gene are MGHRA and YSYEKL. V shed 1 base and J 0 bases; nucleotides not matched to a gene: 1. CDR3 region: CASSQGTSGGSTDTQYF. In DNA form, the CDR3 reads TGCGCCAGCAGCCAAGGGACTAGCGGGGGAAGCACAGATACGCAGTATTTT.

This clonotype showed up many times. This chain joins TRBV11-3 and TRBJ2-4, with D possibly called TRBD1 or TRBD2 (6 bases each). Trimming pared 0 bases from V and 0 bases from J, leaving 15 bases between. CDR1 and CDR2 (germline): SGHNT, YENEEA. The CDR3 covers 18 residues. CDR3 residues: CASSLDWKGGSAKNIQYF. Here the CDR3 DNA reads TGTGCCAGCAGCTTAGATTGGAAGGGGGGTTCAGCCAAAAACATTCAGTACTTC.

This clonotype came up many times. The chain recombines TRBV7-9 with TRBJ2-2; 8 bases match TRBD1. Germline CDR1 reads SEHNR; CDR2 reads FQNEAQ (reference sequence). The CDR3 is made up of 18 amino acids. V dropped 4 bases and J dropped 3; count of bases not matched to a gene: 13. The CDR3 bases are TGTGCCAGCAGCTCCCCGCCTGGACAGGGCTCCGACACCGGGGAGCTGTTTTTT. Protein: CASSSPPGQGSDTGELFF.

This clonotype was counted only a few times. This chain uses TRBV25-1 with TRBJ1-6; D perhaps matches TRBD1 (5 bases). The CDR3 loop spans 13 amino acids. Germline-derived CDR1 and CDR2 are MGHDK and SYGVNS. V shed 3 bases and J shed 7 bases, with 7 bases lying between them. Here the CDR3 reads CASSESGNSPLHF. CDR3 nucleotides: TGTGCCAGCAGTGAGTCAGGGAATTCACCCCTCCACTTT.

The chain combines TRBV7-2 with TRBJ1-3, with D perhaps matching TRBD1 (6 bases). Germline CDR1 and CDR2: SGHTA and FQGNSA. The CDR3 has 14 amino acids. The germline V and J ends were trimmed by 7 bases and 4 bases, with 14 bases remaining between them. DNA for the CDR3: TGTGCCAGCAACAACCAGGGGTCCGGAAACACCATATATTTT. Protein product: CASNNQGSGNTIYF.

The rearrangement uses TRBV21-1 and TRBJ2-2; TRBD2, the table's D call, was not compared with the DNA. TRBV21-1 is a listed pseudogene. The CDR3 is 20 amino acids. The CDR3 DNA reads TGTGCCAGCAGCAAAGAACGGCGACTAGCGGGGAACACGAACACCGGGGAGCTGTTTTTT. Protein sequence: CASSKERRLAGNTNTGELFF.